Each of the 17 T cell receptor beta chains below was sequenced from the same sample in a study of T cells after yellow fever vaccination. TCRdb itself ran the 5' RACE reads through MiXCR, one entry per CDR3 protein. The repertoire holds approximately 260,000 distinct CDR3 sequences, with 10% to 15% as singletons. The sequences come from CD4+ T cells sorted from PBMCs, collected 45 days after the yellow fever booster vaccination. The receptors come from a young man who received the YFV17D yellow fever vaccine.

The rearrangement links TRBV5-1 to TRBJ1-3; D might be TRBD1 (5 bases). Germline V lookup: CDR1 SGHRS, CDR2 YFSETQ. The CDR3 contains 15 residues. Trimming removed 0 bases at V and 3 bases at J, with 10 bases between. In DNA form, the CDR3 reads TGCGCCAGCAGCTTGGACGGGACGGTTGGAAACACCATATATTTT. It translates to CASSLDGTVGNTIYF.

At least ten counts were recorded for this clonotype. The chain joins TRBV12-3 or TRBV12-4 to TRBJ2-1; 11 bases agree with TRBD2. The CDR3 sequence is 15 residues long. J was trimmed by 12 bases and V by 3 bases; bases with no gene match: 10. CDR3 in DNA: TGTGCCAGCAGTTTTCCGGGACTAGCGGCAGGTGTGCAGTTCTTC. It specifies CASSFPGLAAGVQFF.

This clonotype was recorded at least ten times. This rearrangement joins TRBV5-1 to TRBJ1-2; D is possibly TRBD1 (6 bases). This CDR3 is built from 14 residues. Trimming cost V 6 bases and J 5 bases, with 17 bases left between them. CDR1 is SGHRS, CDR2 YFSETQ, per germline. CDR3 loop: CASMKTGGVYGYTF. DNA for the CDR3: TGCGCCAGCATGAAGACAGGAGGGGTTTATGGCTACACCTTC.

This clonotype appeared a few times. The V gene is TRBV28, the J gene TRBJ1-1; D is unresolved. Looked up from germline, CDR1 is MDHEN and CDR2 is SYDVKM. The CDR3 sequence is 16 residues long. Trimming took off 6 bases at V and 0 bases at J, with 17 bases between the two ends. In DNA form, the CDR3 reads TGTGCCAGCAGCCAGCCCCGAGGCTCGGTGAACACTGAAGCTTTCTTT. It encodes CASSQPRGSVNTEAFF.

This clonotype was observed once. The chain combines TRBV30 with TRBJ1-1; 7 bases match TRBD1. V shed 3 bases and J 5 bases; nucleotides not matched to a gene: 6. This CDR3 has 13 residues. The V gene's germline CDR1 is GTSNPN and CDR2 SVGIG (reference sequence). CDR3 residues: CAWRGGPGTEAFF. DNA for the CDR3: TGTGCCTGGAGAGGGGGCCCGGGGACTGAAGCTTTCTTT.

This clonotype turned up a few times. This rearrangement joins TRBV21-1 to TRBJ2-2; the D call TRBD2 from the table was never checked on the DNA. TRBV21-1 is shown as a pseudogene. This CDR3 spans 16 amino acids. The CDR3 bases are TGTGCCAGCAGCAAAGCGGAGACTACGAACACCGGGGAGCTGTTTTTT. This encodes CASSKAETTNTGELFF.

V is TRBV5-1 and J is TRBJ2-7; D remains ambiguous. Per the germline V gene, CDR1 is SGHRS and CDR2 is YFSETQ. V was clipped by 6 bases and J by 5 bases, with 12 bases between them. The CDR3 consists of 12 residues. CDR3 in amino acids: CASTGQFHEQYF. In nucleotides, the CDR3 is TGCGCCAGCACGGGTCAGTTCCACGAGCAGTACTTC.

This clonotype has at least ten counts. This chain uses TRBV5-1 with TRBJ2-1; TRBD2 matches 7 bases. The V and J ends lost 1 base and 10 bases, in that order; junction bases with no gene match: 2. Germline-derived CDR1 and CDR2 are SGHRS and YFSETQ. This CDR3 comprises 12 residues. CDR3 amino acids: CASSLTRGEQFF. The CDR3 DNA reads as TGCGCCAGCAGCTTGACGCGGGGGGAGCAGTTCTTC.

This chain connects TRBV5-1 to TRBJ2-1; 7 bases are a match to TRBD2. Germline trimming cut 0 bases from V and 4 bases from J; bases unmatched to any gene: 7. Germline-derived CDR1 and CDR2 are SGHRS and YFSETQ. The CDR3 covers 16 residues. The CDR3 DNA is TGCGCCAGCAGCTTGGTGTCTAGCGGTGGGTACAATGAGCAGTTCTTC. Encoded protein: CASSLVSSGGYNEQFF.

The J gene is TRBJ2-5, the V gene TRBV5-6; 7 bases agree with TRBD2. Losses at the gene ends were 2 bases for V and 3 bases for J; bases not matched to a gene: 7. The CDR3 is made up of 15 amino acids. Germline V CDR1 and CDR2: SGHDT, YYEEEE. CDR3 sequence: CASSFRLSGEETQYF. The CDR3 region has the DNA TGTGCCAGCAGCTTTCGATTAAGCGGGGAAGAGACCCAGTACTTC.

The sample holds a few counts of this clonotype. The chain links TRBV7-2 to TRBJ2-1, with unresolved D. The CDR3 runs 13 residues. The V gene lost 6 bases and the J gene lost 4 bases, with 10 bases spanning the gap. The V gene's germline CDR1 is SGHTA and CDR2 FQGNSA. CDR3 sequence (DNA): TGTGCCAGCAGACTTTCCCTATACAATGAGCAGTTCTTC. Protein sequence: CASRLSLYNEQFF.

This chain connects TRBV19 to TRBJ1-1, with D unresolved. The germline CDR1 and CDR2 sequences are LNHDA and SQIVND (reference sequence). This CDR3 region has 14 residues. The V end lost 7 bases, the J end lost 0 bases, and 12 bases lay between the germline ends. The DNA for the CDR3 is TGTGCCAGTACCTCGCGGCAGATGAACACTGAAGCTTTCTTT. Its translation is CASTSRQMNTEAFF.

As to this clonotype: A single base separates this from a much larger clone, so it may be a read error. The J gene is TRBJ1-6, the V gene TRBV20-1, with 7 bases identical to TRBD1. The CDR3 loop spans 13 amino acids. Germline V gene data show CDR1 as DFQATT and CDR2 as SNEGSKA (reference sequence). After removal of 6 bases from V and 14 bases from J, the junction contained 13 bases not matched to a gene. The CDR3 spells CSARAQGIESLHF. As DNA, the CDR3 is TGCAGTGCGCGGGCACAGGGGATAGAGTCCCTCCACTTT.

This clonotype was counted a few times. J is TRBJ2-3 and V is TRBV12-3 or TRBV12-4; no firm D call. The CDR3 runs 16 residues. With 3 bases removed from V and 5 bases from J, the gap between germline ends came to 18 bases. The CDR3 DNA reads TGTGCCAGCAGTTTCCGAATTCGCAGTGTCGGAGATACGCAGTATTTT. Residues: CASSFRIRSVGDTQYF.

This clonotype was counted a few times. The genes are TRBV5-1 and TRBJ1-2; D is undetermined. Germline V gene data show CDR1 as SGHRS and CDR2 as YFSETQ. The CDR3 covers 13 residues. The germline V and J ends were trimmed by 0 bases and 8 bases, with 11 bases remaining between them. CDR3 sequence reads: CASSLDGYGGYTF. DNA of the CDR3: TGCGCCAGCAGCTTGGACGGCTATGGCGGCTACACCTTC. The whole variable domain, filled in from reference TRBV5-1 and TRBJ1-2, reads KAGVTQTPRYLIKTRGQQVTLSCSPISGHRSVSWYQQTPGQGLQFLFEYFSETQRNKGNFPGRFSGRQFSNSRSEMNVSTLELGDSALYLCASSLDGYGGYTFGSGTRLTVV.

This chain connects TRBV7-3 to TRBJ2-2, with TRBD1 matching over 8 bases. Germline assignment: CDR1 SGHTA and CDR2 FQGTGA. The CDR3 contains 16 residues. V dropped 8 bases and J dropped 2; count of bases not matched to a gene: 10. The DNA for the CDR3 is TGTGCCAGCGGGGACAGGATGGATGGAAACACCGGGGAGCTGTTTTTT. Translated: CASGDRMDGNTGELFF.

This clonotype was seen more than once but under ten times. This chain joins TRBV29-1 and TRBJ1-2; 9 bases are shared with TRBD1. V lost 3 bases, J lost 7 bases, and 6 bases stayed unmatched. This CDR3 is built from 13 residues. CDR1 and CDR2 from the germline V gene are SQVTM and ANQGSEA. CDR3 sequence (DNA): TGCAGCGTTGACCGGGACAGGGAACGTGGCTACACCTTC. Translated: CSVDRDRERGYTF. Supplemented by reference TRBV29-1 and TRBJ1-2, the full variable domain reads SAVISQKPSRDICQRGTSLTIQCQVDSQVTMMFWYRQQPGQSLTLIATANQGSEATYESGFVIDKFPISRPNLTFSTLTVSNMSPEDSSIYLCSVDRDRERGYTFGSGTRLTVV.